These 12 T cell receptor beta chains originate from one sample sequenced in a study of blood T cell repertoires in COVID-19. The data were produced by immunoSEQ multiplex PCR, yet TCRdb's version contains in-frame clones alone and is incomplete. Here the sample spans 230,000 or so clones, more than 80% being singletons. The sequenced material came from PBMCs or T cells enriched from blood (not recorded which). These receptors were obtained from a woman in her thirties or forties with acute COVID-19.

The V and J genes are TRBV5-6 and TRBJ1-4; D is unresolved. V was shortened by 0 bases and J by 5 bases, with 5 bases between the two germline ends. The CDR3 has 13 residues. Germline CDR1 SGHDT, CDR2 YYEEEE. DNA for the CDR3: TGTGCCAGCAGCTTGGCCGGGAATGAAAAACTGTTTTTT. Residues: CASSLAGNEKLFF.

The V gene is TRBV7-9, the J gene TRBJ2-1, with 8 nucleotides matching TRBD1. Germline V lookup: CDR1 SEHNR, CDR2 FQNEAQ (reference sequence). The CDR3 consists of 15 residues. The trim removed 1 base at V and 2 bases at J, leaving 1 base unmatched. The CDR3 region is CASSLVQGAYNEQFF. The DNA of the CDR3 is TGTGCCAGCAGCTTAGTACAGGGGGCCTACAATGAGCAGTTCTTC.

The V call is TRBV19, the J call TRBJ1-3; D is perhaps TRBD1 (6 bases). The V end lost 2 bases, the J end lost 0 bases, and 14 bases lay between the germline ends. The length of the CDR3 is 17 residues. Germline V gene lookup returns CDR1 LNHDA and CDR2 SQIVND (reference sequence). CDR3 coding DNA: TGTGCCAGTAGTATAATGGGACAAGCTGGCTCTGGAAACACCATATATTTT. As protein: CASSIMGQAGSGNTIYF.

The chain uses TRBV27 and TRBJ1-1; D not resolved. Trimming cost V 2 bases and J 3 bases, with 10 bases left between them. Looked up from germline, CDR1 is MNHEY and CDR2 is SMNVEV (reference sequence). The CDR3 runs to 14 residues. The CDR3 spells CASSLGSADTEAFF. The CDR3 bases are TGTGCCAGCAGTTTAGGCTCTGCGGACACTGAAGCTTTCTTT.

A word on this clone: A junction boundary mismatches the germline segment, possibly from a read error. The CDR3 DNA reads TGTGCCAGCAGCCTAACCGGGACAGGGGGCGCGAACTATGGCTACACCTTC. Translating it yields CASSLTGTGGANYGYTF. This chain joins TRBV7-3 and TRBJ1-2; 12 bases fit TRBD1. CDR3 size: 17 residues. CDR1 is SGHTA, CDR2 FQGTGA, per germline.

The chain uses TRBV3-1 (or the pseudogene TRBV3-2) and TRBJ1-2; unclear D gene. Trimming removed 10 bases at V and 6 bases at J, with 15 bases between. Germline loops: CDR1 LGHDT, CDR2 YNNKEL (reference sequence). The CDR3 loop spans 12 amino acids. The CDR3 sequence: CATEGHGDGYTF. Here the CDR3 DNA reads TGTGCCACCGAGGGCCACGGGGATGGCTACACCTTC.

The chain combines TRBV9 with TRBJ2-2, with 14 bases aligning to TRBD2. Trimming removed 3 bases from V and 6 bases from J; junction bases left unmatched: 4. Germline CDR1 and CDR2: SGDLS and YYNGEE. The CDR3 is 16 amino acids. The CDR3 region has the DNA TGTGCCAGCAGCGAGACTAGCGGGGGGGCGCCCGGGGAGCTGTTTTTT. It encodes CASSETSGGAPGELFF. Complete variable domain (other parts from reference TRBV9 and TRBJ2-2): DSGVTQTPKHLITATGQRVTLRCSPRSGDLSVYWYQQSLDQGLQFLIQYYNGEERAKGNILERFSAQQFPDLHSELNLSSLELGDSALYFCASSETSGGAPGELFFGEGSRLTVL.

V usage is TRBV13 and J usage is TRBJ2-7, with 12 bases that match TRBD2. CDR3 length: 17 amino acids. With V trimmed by 4 bases and J by 4 bases, 11 bases remained unmatched. The V gene's germline CDR1 is PRHDT and CDR2 FYEKMQ (reference sequence). The CDR3 nucleotides are TGTGCCAGCAGCTCACGGACTAGCGGGGAATTAAAATACGAGCAGTACTTC. Encoded protein: CASSSRTSGELKYEQYF. Filled out from reference TRBV13 and TRBJ2-7, the complete variable domain reads AAGVIQSPRHLIKEKRETATLKCYPIPRHDTVYWYQQGPGQDPQFLISFYEKMQSDKGSIPDRFSAQQFSDYHSELNMSSLELGDSALYFCASSSRTSGELKYEQYFGPGTRLTVT.

This sequence joins TRBV5-1 and TRBJ1-1, with unresolved D. V lost 4 bases and J lost 0, with 10 bases in between. This CDR3 is 14 amino acids long. Germline CDR1 reads SGHRS; CDR2 reads YFSETQ. The CDR3: CASSPGSMNTEAFF. The CDR3 nucleotides are TGCGCCAGCAGCCCCGGGAGTATGAACACTGAAGCTTTCTTT.

This rearrangement joins TRBV7-9 to TRBJ2-5; TRBD1 aligns across 8 bases. V shed 3 bases and J 5 bases; nucleotides not matched to a gene: 11. Germline lookup yields CDR1 SEHNR and CDR2 FQNEAQ (reference sequence). The CDR3 spans 16 residues. In DNA, the CDR3 is TGTGCCAGCAGCTTGAGGCAGGGGGCGATCGGGGAGACCCAGTACTTC. It encodes CASSLRQGAIGETQYF.

This clone showed up just once. The rearrangement links TRBV2 to TRBJ1-1; the D gene is possibly TRBD1 (6 bases). The ends were cut back, 7 bases at V and 6 bases at J, with 18 bases in the middle. Germline assignment: CDR1 SNHLY and CDR2 FYNNEI. This CDR3 is built from 14 residues. The CDR3 loop reads CASTEDSPGAEAFF. CDR3 bases: TGTGCCAGCACCGAGGATTCGCCAGGGGCTGAAGCTTTCTTT.

This clone showed up just once. The chain carries TRBV29-1 and TRBJ2-3, with a weak D call TRBD2 (5 bases). Germline loops: CDR1 SQVTM, CDR2 ANQGSEA. Deletions cut 6 bases from V and 1 base from J, with 14 bases between. The length of the CDR3 is 14 residues. The CDR3 nucleotides read TGCAGCGTCTCCGGCGGGTACGGCACAGATACGCAGTATTTT. Encoded protein: CSVSGGYGTDTQYF.